There are many counts of the clone carrying this T cell receptor (beta chain). J gave up 5 bases and V 1 base, and 8 bases lay outside the gene matches. Germline V gives CDR1 SGHRS, CDR2 YFSETQ. The CDR3 has 15 amino acids. The data stem from a study of identical twins. TCRdb re-called the 5' RACE reads with MiXCR, one entry per CDR3 protein. The sample records 500,000 to 700,000 distinct CDR3 sequences, just over 7% being singletons. This sample was also put to use in a study of yellow fever vaccine responses in identical twins.

This TCR was recovered from a woman younger than 35 in good health. The chain couples TRBV5-1 to TRBJ1-2, with 7 bases lining up with TRBD1. The sequencing input was PBMCs. CDR3 sequence reads: CASSLTPGGEYGYTF. Here the CDR3 DNA reads TGCGCCAGCAGCTTGACGCCAGGGGGAGAGTATGGCTACACCTTC.